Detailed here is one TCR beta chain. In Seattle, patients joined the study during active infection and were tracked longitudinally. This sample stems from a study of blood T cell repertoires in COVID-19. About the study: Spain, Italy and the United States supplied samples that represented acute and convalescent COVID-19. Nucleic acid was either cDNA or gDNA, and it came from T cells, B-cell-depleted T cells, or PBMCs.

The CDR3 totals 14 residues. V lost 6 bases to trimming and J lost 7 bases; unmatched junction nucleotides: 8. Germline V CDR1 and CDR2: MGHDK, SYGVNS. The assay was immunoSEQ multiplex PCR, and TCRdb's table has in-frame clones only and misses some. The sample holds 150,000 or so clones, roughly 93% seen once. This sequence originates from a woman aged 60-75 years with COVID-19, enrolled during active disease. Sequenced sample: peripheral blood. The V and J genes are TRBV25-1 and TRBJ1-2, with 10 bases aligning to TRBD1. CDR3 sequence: CASRTTTGGLGYTF. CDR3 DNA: TGTGCCAGCAGGACAACGACAGGGGGCCTTGGCTACACCTTC.